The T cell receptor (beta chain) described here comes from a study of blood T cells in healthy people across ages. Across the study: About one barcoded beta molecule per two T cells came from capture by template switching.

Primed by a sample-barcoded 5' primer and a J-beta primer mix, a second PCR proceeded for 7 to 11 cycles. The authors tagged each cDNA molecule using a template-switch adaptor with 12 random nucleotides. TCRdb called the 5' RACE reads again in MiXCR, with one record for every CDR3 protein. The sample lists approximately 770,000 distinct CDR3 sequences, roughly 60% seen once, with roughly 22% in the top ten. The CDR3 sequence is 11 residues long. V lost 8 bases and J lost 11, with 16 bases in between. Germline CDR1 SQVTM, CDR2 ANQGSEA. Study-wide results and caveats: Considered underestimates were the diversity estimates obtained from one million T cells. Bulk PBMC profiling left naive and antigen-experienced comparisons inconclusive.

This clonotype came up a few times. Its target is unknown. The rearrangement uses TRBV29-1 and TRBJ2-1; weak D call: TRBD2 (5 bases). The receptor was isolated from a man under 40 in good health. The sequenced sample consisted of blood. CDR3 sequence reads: CSTRRSTKQFF. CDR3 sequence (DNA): TGCAGCACCCGGAGGAGTACCAAGCAGTTCTTC.